The rows below give T cell receptor beta chains drawn from one sample of a study of blood T cell repertoires in COVID-19. Sequencing was performed with immunoSEQ multiplex PCR; in TCRdb, only in-frame clones are kept and a portion is missing. This repertoire shows some 230,000 clones, around 80% found once; its top ten account for approximately 5.1%. Sequenced input: peripheral blood. Source of these receptors: a woman aged 55-75 years who had recovered from COVID-19. Both conserved end residues are trimmed from each CDR3. A D gene is named only where the DNA matches it firmly.

d_call: TRBD1; j_call: TRBJ1-5; v_call: TRBV19; cdr3_aa: ASSRRDRGPGRFGQPQH
d_call: .; j_call: TRBJ2-5; v_call: TRBV19; cdr3_aa: ASTGGGGSGTQY
d_call: .; j_call: TRBJ1-2; v_call: TRBV7-9; cdr3_aa: ASSLQSNYGYT
d_call: TRBD2; j_call: TRBJ2-5; v_call: TRBV2; cdr3_aa: ASRAGGGRETQY
d_call: TRBD2; j_call: TRBJ2-1; v_call: TRBV19; cdr3_aa: ASRTSGLNEQF
d_call: TRBD1; j_call: TRBJ1-1; v_call: TRBV7-9; cdr3_aa: ASRDTGTENTEAF
d_call: .; j_call: TRBJ1-5; v_call: TRBV4-1; cdr3_aa: ASSRIGGNQPQH
d_call: .; j_call: TRBJ1-6; v_call: TRBV7-2; cdr3_aa: ASSTTGIYNSPLH
d_call: .; j_call: TRBJ1-2; v_call: TRBV5-6; cdr3_aa: ASSSTLSNYGYT
d_call: .; j_call: TRBJ2-2; v_call: TRBV6-2/TRBV6-3; cdr3_aa: ASTPTYSYPMSGELF
d_call: .; j_call: TRBJ2-2; v_call: TRBV27; cdr3_aa: ASSLGLNTGELF
d_call: TRBD1; j_call: TRBJ1-2; v_call: TRBV2; cdr3_aa: ASVAGSGQNYGYT
d_call: .; j_call: TRBJ1-4; v_call: TRBV28; cdr3_aa: ASRTGPNEKLF
d_call: .; j_call: TRBJ2-3; v_call: TRBV6-5; cdr3_aa: ASTIGPRADTQY
d_call: .; j_call: TRBJ1-1; v_call: TRBV14; cdr3_aa: ASTTARRQRGKAEAF
d_call: .; j_call: TRBJ2-3; v_call: TRBV2; cdr3_aa: ASSETQGSSDTQY
d_call: TRBD1; j_call: TRBJ1-5; v_call: TRBV9; cdr3_aa: ASRPGQVYSNQPQH
d_call: TRBD1; j_call: TRBJ2-3; v_call: TRBV30; cdr3_aa: AGDRALRDTQY
d_call: .; j_call: TRBJ1-2; v_call: TRBV9; cdr3_aa: ASSPVQEAGGYT
d_call: .; j_call: TRBJ1-2; v_call: TRBV6-5; cdr3_aa: ASSQRQEDYGYT
d_call: .; j_call: TRBJ2-1; v_call: TRBV4-3; cdr3_aa: ASSQGSNEQF
d_call: .; j_call: TRBJ2-3; v_call: TRBV6-2/TRBV6-3; cdr3_aa: ASSFEETSTDTQY
d_call: TRBD1; j_call: TRBJ2-1; v_call: TRBV3-1/TRBV3-2; cdr3_aa: ASSQAGGLHEQF
d_call: .; j_call: TRBJ1-2; v_call: TRBV6-5; cdr3_aa: ASSYYGQGYGYT
d_call: .; j_call: TRBJ2-7; v_call: TRBV6-6; cdr3_aa: ASRESGMGNEQY
d_call: .; j_call: TRBJ2-7; v_call: TRBV3-1/TRBV3-2; cdr3_aa: ASSQVDPVYRAHEQY
d_call: .; j_call: TRBJ2-7; v_call: TRBV9; cdr3_aa: ASSVGGGDAYEQY
d_call: .; j_call: TRBJ1-1; v_call: TRBV4-2; cdr3_aa: ASSQELGANTEAF
d_call: TRBD1; j_call: TRBJ1-5; v_call: TRBV10-3; cdr3_aa: AISEGTGTNQPQH
d_call: .; j_call: TRBJ1-1; v_call: TRBV2; cdr3_aa: ASSDGIANTEAF
d_call: TRBD1; j_call: TRBJ2-2; v_call: TRBV7-8; cdr3_aa: ASSLSSLGTGLNTGELF
d_call: .; j_call: TRBJ2-6; v_call: TRBV6-5; cdr3_aa: ASSLSSSGANVLT
d_call: TRBD2; j_call: TRBJ2-1; v_call: TRBV29-1; cdr3_aa: SGTGGAYNEQF
d_call: .; j_call: TRBJ1-2; v_call: TRBV6-5; cdr3_aa: ASSYSEGVSGYT
d_call: .; j_call: TRBJ1-4; v_call: TRBV5-1; cdr3_aa: ASSIRGATNEKLF
d_call: .; j_call: TRBJ2-7; v_call: TRBV4-3; cdr3_aa: ASSQVGQGIGEQY
d_call: TRBD1; j_call: TRBJ1-6; v_call: TRBV4-1; cdr3_aa: ASSHPTGDRNSPLH
d_call: TRBD1; j_call: TRBJ1-2; v_call: TRBV27; cdr3_aa: ASSEQGAYGYT
d_call: TRBD2; j_call: TRBJ2-7; v_call: TRBV4-1; cdr3_aa: ASSRMTSGGSYEQY
d_call: .; j_call: TRBJ2-3; v_call: TRBV9; cdr3_aa: ASSVARGTTDTQY
d_call: .; j_call: TRBJ2-7; v_call: TRBV5-8; cdr3_aa: ASSLMNSNEQY
d_call: .; j_call: TRBJ2-4; v_call: TRBV19; cdr3_aa: ASSITQGLAKNIQY
d_call: TRBD1; j_call: TRBJ2-5; v_call: TRBV27; cdr3_aa: ASNRPFDRGTQETQY
d_call: .; j_call: TRBJ2-5; v_call: TRBV4-1; cdr3_aa: ASSQDGSSPGETQY
d_call: .; j_call: TRBJ1-5; v_call: TRBV15; cdr3_aa: ATSTAYSNQPQH
d_call: .; j_call: TRBJ1-1; v_call: TRBV4-1; cdr3_aa: ASSQVREVNTEAF